The rows below give T cell receptor beta chains drawn from one sample of a study of shared clonotypes between healthy human individuals. Data came from immunoSEQ multiplex PCR; TCRdb stores just in-frame clones and leaves some out. The data show some 2,000,000 clones, approximately 95% seen once. Sequencing was carried out using naive CD8+ T cells sorted from blood. The receptor set was obtained from a man between 18 and 35 years old in good health. The CDR3 runs from the conserved cysteine through the conserved F or W. Fields, in order: V gene, J gene, CDR3 protein.

v_gene: TRBV5-1
j_gene: TRBJ2-4
CDR3aa: CASSGVGTLRGGQVDIQYF

v_gene: TRBV11-2
j_gene: TRBJ2-5
CDR3aa: CASSASETQYF

v_gene: TRBV9
j_gene: TRBJ2-7
CDR3aa: CASSPHSRPDRGNEQYF

v_gene: TRBV30
j_gene: TRBJ2-1
CDR3aa: CAWSTRGLVESEQFF

v_gene: TRBV4-1
j_gene: TRBJ2-7
CDR3aa: CASSLEEREGSYEQYF

v_gene: TRBV19
j_gene: TRBJ2-7
CDR3aa: CASSIDPGGEQYF

v_gene: TRBV29-1
j_gene: TRBJ2-1
CDR3aa: CSVLTLDYNEQFF

v_gene: TRBV27
j_gene: TRBJ1-5
CDR3aa: CASSFGTGRQPQHF

v_gene: TRBV5-4
j_gene: TRBJ2-7
CDR3aa: CASSSWNTDEQYF

v_gene: TRBV7-9
j_gene: TRBJ1-1
CDR3aa: CASSLDNTEAFF

v_gene: TRBV5-8
j_gene: TRBJ2-1
CDR3aa: CASSLAGGTYNEQFF

v_gene: TRBV7-8
j_gene: TRBJ2-5
CDR3aa: CASSLEIEGADQETQYF

v_gene: TRBV2
j_gene: TRBJ2-2
CDR3aa: CASAGENTGELFF

v_gene: TRBV11-2
j_gene: TRBJ2-7
CDR3aa: CASSLGAFYEQYF

v_gene: TRBV10-3
j_gene: TRBJ2-1
CDR3aa: CAITETSGGLFNEQFF

v_gene: TRBV5-1
j_gene: TRBJ2-2
CDR3aa: CASSLDGLYTGELFF

v_gene: TRBV5-1
j_gene: TRBJ2-3
CDR3aa: CASSIEGTSGEMDTQYF

v_gene: TRBV5-1
j_gene: TRBJ2-7
CDR3aa: CASSFTFSGGSYEQYF

v_gene: TRBV6-5
j_gene: TRBJ2-1
CDR3aa: CASSYSRQGYNEQFF

v_gene: TRBV28
j_gene: TRBJ2-7
CDR3aa: CASQGAYEQYF

v_gene: TRBV4-2
j_gene: TRBJ2-7
CDR3aa: CASSQDVGGSEQYF

v_gene: TRBV9
j_gene: TRBJ2-7
CDR3aa: CASTSTGASREQYF

v_gene: TRBV7-9
j_gene: TRBJ1-6
CDR3aa: CASSSTGGYNSPLHF

v_gene: TRBV29-1
j_gene: TRBJ1-1
CDR3aa: CSVGAGNEAFF

v_gene: TRBV6-1
j_gene: TRBJ1-2
CDR3aa: CASVKDRGDYGYTF

v_gene: TRBV5-5
j_gene: TRBJ1-2
CDR3aa: CASSLALGSNYGYTF

v_gene: TRBV19
j_gene: TRBJ2-4
CDR3aa: CASNKWEGPKNIQYF

v_gene: TRBV6-5
j_gene: TRBJ2-1
CDR3aa: CASSSGLVPYNEQFF

v_gene: TRBV5-1
j_gene: TRBJ1-1
CDR3aa: CASSFQGAGNTEAFF

v_gene: TRBV7-2
j_gene: TRBJ2-3
CDR3aa: CASSLDWPPDTQYF

v_gene: TRBV6-5
j_gene: TRBJ2-3
CDR3aa: CASSYQDTQYF

v_gene: TRBV7-9
j_gene: TRBJ2-7
CDR3aa: CASSPGTSIEQYF

v_gene: TRBV27
j_gene: TRBJ2-7
CDR3aa: CASGTSGSHEQYF